The 26 T cell receptor beta chains below were found in one sample sequenced in a study of control samples from healthy donors and cancer patients. Using immunoSEQ multiplex PCR, the repertoire was profiled, and TCRdb retains in-frame clones only, with some absent. The sample includes about 140,000 clones, approximately 92% of them seen just once. Sequencing used blood. These receptors were obtained from a man aged 25-40 years in good health.

V and J are TRBV30 and TRBJ2-5, with D possibly being TRBD2 (6 bases). Deletions cut 2 bases from V and 4 bases from J, with 20 bases between. This CDR3 comprises 16 residues. The germline CDR1 and CDR2 sequences are GTSNPN and SVGIG (reference sequence). The CDR3 region is CAWSLNPDYQRETQYF. CDR3 coding DNA: TGTGCCTGGAGTCTAAACCCGGACTATCAAAGAGAGACCCAGTACTTC.

This clone appeared a single time. The chain couples TRBV6-1 to TRBJ2-1, with D tentatively TRBD2 (5 bases). CDR1 is MNHNS, CDR2 SASEGT, per germline. This CDR3 comprises 19 residues. The V end was cut by 1 base, the J end by 3 bases, with 22 bases between. Written as DNA, the CDR3 is TGTGCCAGCAGTGAAGTGTGGTTATGGGTAGCGACCAACTACAATGAGCAGTTCTTC. Encoded protein: CASSEVWLWVATNYNEQFF.

This clone was observed a few times. V and J are TRBV2 and TRBJ2-1, with 14 bases fitting TRBD2. J lost 8 bases, V lost 8 bases, and 11 bases had no gene match. Germline V CDR1 and CDR2: SNHLY, FYNNEI. The CDR3 runs 16 residues. The CDR3, as DNA: TGTGCCAGCCATCGACTAGCGGGAGGGCCTGGGGATGAGCAGTTCTTC. It codes for CASHRLAGGPGDEQFF.

CDR3 region: CASSYSILGAGNTIYF. The CDR3 bases are TGTGCCAGCAGTTACTCGATCTTAGGGGCTGGAAACACCATATATTTT. This sequence joins TRBV6-5 and TRBJ1-3; TRBD1 is a possible D gene (5 bases). The CDR3 loop spans 16 amino acids. The germline V gene encodes CDR1 MNHEY and CDR2 SVGAGI. V lost 0 bases and J lost 2, with 11 bases in between.

Relative to its sample, this clone is medium-sized. The chain is built from TRBV4-2 and TRBJ2-7, with 7 bases matching TRBD1. There are 17 residues in the CDR3. Germline V gene lookup returns CDR1 LGHNA and CDR2 YNFKEQ. The V and J ends lost 1 base and 4 bases, in that order; junction bases with no gene match: 13. The CDR3 nucleotides read TGTGCCAGCAGCCAAGGGCGACAGGGTAAAGTTGGTTACGAGCAGTACTTC. Translated: CASSQGRQGKVGYEQYF.

The chain uses TRBV2 and TRBJ2-5; D is ambiguous. Germline lookup yields CDR1 SNHLY and CDR2 FYNNEI. The V and J ends lost 7 bases and 7 bases respectively, with 13 bases between them. The CDR3 loop spans 12 amino acids. The CDR3: CASIVDGVTQYF. The DNA for the CDR3 is TGTGCCAGCATCGTGGACGGAGTGACCCAGTACTTC.

This clone was seen a handful of times. This rearrangement joins TRBV6-1 to TRBJ1-4; 8 bases fit TRBD1. The CDR3 totals 16 residues. The V gene's germline CDR1 is MNHNS and CDR2 SASEGT. The J segment lost 7 bases and the V segment lost 3 bases, leaving 10 bases of the junction unmatched. CDR3 bases: TGTGCCAGCAGTGACTTGCCCGACAGGGGTGGTGAAAAACTGTTTTTT. Translated, it gives CASSDLPDRGGEKLFF.

This clone appeared a few times. The rearrangement links TRBV6-5 to TRBJ2-2; tentatively, D is TRBD1 (6 bases). Trimming pared 6 bases from V and 4 bases from J, leaving 15 bases between. Germline V CDR1 and CDR2: MNHEY, SVGAGI. This CDR3 is 15 amino acids long. CDR3 in amino acids: CASSTGQGTTGELFF. The CDR3 nucleotides are TGTGCCAGCAGCACGGGGCAGGGGACCACCGGGGAGCTGTTTTTT.

The V gene is TRBV2, the J gene TRBJ1-6; D might be TRBD1 (6 bases). The V end was cut by 5 bases, the J end by 7 bases, with 12 bases between. Per the germline V gene, CDR1 is SNHLY and CDR2 is FYNNEI. The CDR3 totals 14 residues. The CDR3 here is CASSSGTGNSPLHF. The CDR3 nucleotides read TGTGCCAGCAGTTCCGGAACAGGGAATTCACCCCTCCACTTT.

This rearrangement joins TRBV19 to TRBJ2-7; tentatively, D is TRBD2 (6 bases). There are 12 residues in the CDR3. Deletions cut 4 bases from V and 3 bases from J, with 7 bases between. Per germline, CDR1 LNHDA and CDR2 SQIVND (reference sequence). The CDR3 DNA sequence: TGTGCCAGTAGTACGGGACTCTACGAGCAGTACTTC. This encodes CASSTGLYEQYF.

This chain connects TRBV6-2 or TRBV6-3 to TRBJ2-3; possibly TRBD2 for D (6 bases). The germline V and J ends were trimmed by 2 bases and 3 bases, with 9 bases remaining between them. The CDR3 is 14 amino acids. CDR1 is MNHEY and CDR2 is SVGEGT in the germline V gene. The CDR3 nucleotides read TGTGCCAGCAGTTACGGGGCGGGAACAGATACGCAGTATTTT. Its translation: CASSYGAGTDTQYF.

The chain couples TRBV10-3 to TRBJ1-1; 10 nucleotides align to TRBD1. Unmatched junction bases numbered 8, after V lost 4 bases and J lost 0 bases. The CDR3 loop spans 17 amino acids. CDR1 and CDR2 (germline): ENHRY, SYGVKD. In DNA form, the CDR3 reads TGTGCCATCAGTGGGGACAGGGGAATGTCTCTGAACACTGAAGCTTTCTTT. Translation: CAISGDRGMSLNTEAFF.

The genes are TRBV11-2 and TRBJ2-1; D gene ambiguous. Trimming removed 0 bases from V and 6 bases from J, with 15 bases in between. The CDR3 runs to 16 residues. The germline V gene has CDR1 SGHAT and CDR2 FQNNGV. The CDR3, as DNA: TGTGCCAGCAGCTTAGATCGCATCTGGCAGGTCAATGAGCAGTTCTTC. Protein product: CASSLDRIWQVNEQFF. The variable domain in full, completed from reference TRBV11-2 and TRBJ2-1, reads EAGVAQSPRYKIIEKRQSVAFWCNPISGHATLYWYQQILGQGPKLLIQFQNNGVVDDSQLPKDRFSAERLKGVDSTLKIQPAKLEDSAVYLCASSLDRIWQVNEQFFGPGTRLTVL.

This clone turned up a few times. CDR3 DNA: TGTGCCAGCAGTAAATGGGGGAATCAGCCCCAGCATTTT. Its translation: CASSKWGNQPQHF. V and J are TRBV27 and TRBJ1-5; D might be TRBD1 (5 bases). Germline V gene lookup returns CDR1 MNHEY and CDR2 SMNVEV (reference sequence). The CDR3 length is 13 residues. Trimming shortened V by 5 bases and J by 4 bases, and 9 bases separated the two germline ends.

This chain connects TRBV27 to TRBJ2-5; 10 nucleotides match TRBD1. The CDR3 spans 17 residues. V gave up 5 bases and J gave up 4 bases; unmatched junction bases: 13. Germline V lookup: CDR1 MNHEY, CDR2 SMNVEV (reference sequence). The CDR3 DNA reads as TGTGCCAGCAGTGAATCAATGGACAGGGGGGGGATAGAGACCCAGTACTTC. Translation: CASSESMDRGGIETQYF.

The chain uses TRBV5-1 and TRBJ1-5; D unresolved. V shed 1 base and J shed 4 bases, with 6 bases lying between them. There are 13 residues in the CDR3. CDR1 is SGHRS, CDR2 YFSETQ, per germline. Written as DNA, the CDR3 is TGCGCCAGCAGCTTGTCCCCTAATCAGCCCCAGCATTTT. It is translated as CASSLSPNQPQHF.

This clone was observed a few times. The chain joins TRBV7-2 to TRBJ1-5; maybe TRBD1 (5 bases). Trimming cost V 4 bases and J 7 bases, with 11 bases left between them. The CDR3 extends over 13 amino acids. The V gene's germline CDR1 is SGHTA and CDR2 FQGNSA. The DNA of the CDR3 is TGTGCCAGCAGCTGGGGGGGAGGACAGCCCCAGCATTTT. Its translation is CASSWGGGQPQHF.

The V gene is TRBV19, the J gene TRBJ2-1, with 12 bases identical to TRBD1. V lost 2 bases to trimming and J lost 5 bases; unmatched junction nucleotides: 4. CDR3 length: 16 amino acids. Germline loops: CDR1 LNHDA, CDR2 SQIVND (reference sequence). CDR3 residues: CASSIWDRGQDNEQFF. The CDR3 DNA reads as TGTGCCAGTAGTATATGGGACAGGGGGCAAGACAATGAGCAGTTCTTC.

The chain has TRBV19 and TRBJ1-2; TRBD1 is a possible D gene (5 bases). CDR3 length: 14 residues. The germline CDR1 and CDR2 sequences are LNHDA and SQIVND (reference sequence). Deletions cut 9 bases from V and 8 bases from J, with 22 bases between. CDR3 sequence (DNA): TGTGCCAGCAACGAACGGGACCATCGAAGAGGCTACACCTTC. Protein sequence: CASNERDHRRGYTF.

This chain connects TRBV5-8 to TRBJ1-5, with D perhaps TRBD1 (6 bases). V was cut by 0 bases and J by 5 bases, with 12 bases left in between. Looked up from germline, CDR1 is SGHTS and CDR2 is YDEGEE. The CDR3 extends over 15 amino acids. Written as DNA, the CDR3 is TGTGCCAGCAGCTTGGAAGTAACAGGGTATCAGCCCCAGCATTTT. It codes for CASSLEVTGYQPQHF.

This chain joins TRBV12-3 or TRBV12-4 and TRBJ2-1; no definite D call. CDR3 size: 10 residues. Trimming left V 4 bases short and J 8 bases short, with 3 bases between. The CDR3 DNA is TGTGCCAGCAGTTCTGATGAGCAGTTCTTC. Protein: CASSSDEQFF.

The rearrangement joins TRBV25-1 to TRBJ2-4, with 9 nucleotides matching TRBD1. This CDR3 region has 17 residues. From germline, CDR1 is MGHDK and CDR2 SYGVNS. Trimming removed 2 bases from V and 0 bases from J; junction bases left unmatched: 5. CDR3 sequence (DNA): TGTGCCAGCAGTGAACTTGGGACAGGGCTAGCCAAAAACATTCAGTACTTC. This translates into CASSELGTGLAKNIQYF.

V is TRBV28 and J is TRBJ1-2; TRBD1 might be the D (6 bases). V dropped 5 bases and J dropped 6 bases, with 16 bases sitting between them. CDR3 length equals 14 residues. The germline V gene has CDR1 MDHEN and CDR2 SYDVKM. CDR3 nucleotides: TGTGCCAGCAGTACGCAGGGGAATAGGGATGGCTACACCTTC. It specifies CASSTQGNRDGYTF.

The V gene is TRBV28, the J gene TRBJ2-7, with 7 nucleotides matching TRBD1. The germline CDR1 and CDR2 sequences are MDHEN and SYDVKM. The CDR3 runs to 16 residues. The V and J ends lost 3 bases and 3 bases, in that order; junction bases with no gene match: 11. DNA for the CDR3: TGTGCCAGCAGTTTCGCGCCGGGACAGCAGGACTACGAGCAGTACTTC. The encoded protein is CASSFAPGQQDYEQYF.

The rearrangement uses TRBV4-3 and TRBJ2-7, with 12 bases lining up with TRBD2. The germline V gene encodes CDR1 LGHNA and CDR2 YSLEER. The CDR3 has 17 residues. Trimming cost V 1 base and J 3 bases; bases outside gene matches: 7. The CDR3 is CASSQAHLAGGVYEQYF. The CDR3 coding sequence is TGCGCCAGCAGCCAAGCCCATCTAGCGGGAGGGGTCTACGAGCAGTACTTC.

This chain connects TRBV6-6 to TRBJ1-1; TRBD1 is a possible D gene (5 bases). V gave up 5 bases and J gave up 5 bases, with 21 bases separating them. Germline assignment: CDR1 MNHNY and CDR2 SVGAGI (reference sequence). This CDR3 region has 16 residues. The CDR3 DNA reads as TGTGCCAGCAGTACCTCTGGGGGTAAGGGGAGAACTGAAGCTTTCTTT. Protein sequence: CASSTSGGKGRTEAFF.